This is a list of T cell receptor beta chains from one sample in a study of T cell repertoires in aging, cancer and after chemotherapy. In TCRdb, the multiplex PCR reads were re-called with MiXCR into one record per CDR3 protein. The table includes more than 1,500 distinct CDR3 sequences, roughly 36% detected once. The sample comprised blood. The receptors stem from a human donor with a solid tumor. Each CDR3 is given with its conserved first and last residue. The order of the fields is V gene, D gene, J gene, clone size, CDR3 protein, CDR3 DNA. D genes are given only for firm matches. The size entry is marked missing in some rows and otherwise reads once, few, many or a size class.

v_call: TRBV7-9
d_call: -
j_call: TRBJ1-1
clone_size: large
cdr3_aa: CASSSGSSAFF
cdr3_nt: TGTGCCAGCAGCTCAGGGAGCTCAGCTTTCTTT

v_call: TRBV7-2
d_call: TRBD1
j_call: TRBJ1-2
clone_size: -
cdr3_aa: CASSRGQGEGYTF
cdr3_nt: TGTGCCAGCAGCAGGGGACAGGGGGAAGGCTACACCTTC

v_call: TRBV5-6
d_call: -
j_call: TRBJ1-5
clone_size: -
cdr3_aa: CASRGQYSNQPQHF
cdr3_nt: TGTGCCAGCAGAGGACAATATAGCAATCAGCCCCAGCATTTT

v_call: TRBV7-7
d_call: TRBD2
j_call: TRBJ2-5
clone_size: -
cdr3_aa: CASSSGTSGGETQYF
cdr3_nt: TGTGCTAGCAGCTCCGGGACTAGCGGGGGAGAGACCCAGTACTTC

v_call: TRBV6-5
d_call: TRBD2
j_call: TRBJ2-3
clone_size: -
cdr3_aa: CASSGLAGGPDTQYF
cdr3_nt: TGTGCCAGCTCGGGACTAGCGGGGGGGCCAGATACGCAGTATTTT

v_call: TRBV19
d_call: TRBD1
j_call: TRBJ2-1
clone_size: few
cdr3_aa: CASSPGTANNEQFF
cdr3_nt: TGTGCCAGTAGTCCCGGGACAGCCAACAATGAGCAGTTCTTC

v_call: TRBV30
d_call: -
j_call: TRBJ1-3
clone_size: few
cdr3_aa: CAWKGVGNTIYF
cdr3_nt: TGTGCCTGGAAAGGCGTCGGAAACACCATATATTTT

v_call: TRBV6-1
d_call: -
j_call: TRBJ1-3
clone_size: few
cdr3_aa: CASSEVSPVSGNTIYF
cdr3_nt: TGTGCCAGCAGTGAAGTATCTCCCGTCTCTGGAAACACCATATATTTT

v_call: TRBV20-1
d_call: -
j_call: TRBJ1-2
clone_size: -
cdr3_aa: CSASFGGLNGYTF
cdr3_nt: TGCAGTGCTAGCTTTGGGGGGCTCAATGGCTACACCTTC

v_call: TRBV6-5
d_call: -
j_call: TRBJ2-3
clone_size: -
cdr3_aa: CASRTTAVTQYF
cdr3_nt: TGTGCCAGCAGGACAACAGCGGTTACGCAGTATTTT

v_call: TRBV7-6
d_call: -
j_call: TRBJ1-3
clone_size: -
cdr3_aa: CASSIFTSSQSSGNTIYF
cdr3_nt: TGTGCCAGCAGCATATTCACTTCGTCCCAGAGCTCTGGAAACACCATATATTTT

v_call: TRBV12-3/TRBV12-4
d_call: -
j_call: TRBJ1-5
clone_size: few
cdr3_aa: CASSRSDQPQHF
cdr3_nt: TGTGCCAGCAGTCGGTCAGATCAGCCCCAGCATTTT

v_call: TRBV20-1
d_call: TRBD2
j_call: TRBJ2-3
clone_size: large
cdr3_aa: CSARKAGARDTQYF
cdr3_nt: TGCAGTGCTAGAAAAGCGGGGGCAAGGGATACGCAGTATTTT

v_call: TRBV15
d_call: -
j_call: TRBJ2-3
clone_size: -
cdr3_aa: CATSREGAGSTDTQYF
cdr3_nt: TGTGCCACCAGCAGAGAGGGTGCGGGAAGCACAGATACGCAGTATTTT

v_call: TRBV5-6
d_call: -
j_call: TRBJ2-2
clone_size: -
cdr3_aa: CASSPQARTIRGTGELFF
cdr3_nt: TGTGCCAGCAGCCCCCAAGCCCGGACCATCCGGGGCACCGGGGAGCTGTTTTTT

v_call: TRBV29-1
d_call: -
j_call: TRBJ2-7
clone_size: -
cdr3_aa: CSAWRGYEQYF
cdr3_nt: TGCAGCGCTTGGAGGGGGTACGAGCAGTACTTC

v_call: TRBV27
d_call: TRBD2
j_call: TRBJ2-6
clone_size: -
cdr3_aa: CASSLTLAGTGANVLTF
cdr3_nt: TGTGCCAGCAGTTTAACGCTAGCGGGGACTGGGGCCAACGTCCTGACTTTC

v_call: TRBV10-1
d_call: -
j_call: TRBJ2-1
clone_size: few
cdr3_aa: CASSVGGAANEQFF
cdr3_nt: TGCGCCAGCAGTGTTGGCGGGGCCGCCAATGAGCAGTTCTTC

v_call: TRBV19
d_call: -
j_call: TRBJ1-2
clone_size: -
cdr3_aa: CASSIGTASSYGYTF
cdr3_nt: TGTGCCAGTAGTATCGGCACAGCTTCGTCCTATGGCTACACCTTC

v_call: TRBV5-4
d_call: -
j_call: TRBJ1-4
clone_size: -
cdr3_aa: CASSTAGKEKLFF
cdr3_nt: TGTGCCAGCAGCACCGCGGGGAAGGAAAAACTGTTTTTT

v_call: TRBV9
d_call: -
j_call: TRBJ1-1
clone_size: -
cdr3_aa: CASSSEGGGANTEAFF
cdr3_nt: TGTGCCAGCAGCTCTGAGGGGGGGGGGGCCAACACTGAAGCTTTCTTT

v_call: TRBV9
d_call: -
j_call: TRBJ2-3
clone_size: -
cdr3_aa: CASSATSSGDDTQYF
cdr3_nt: TGTGCCAGCAGCGCTACTAGCAGCGGCGACGATACGCAGTATTTT

v_call: TRBV7-9
d_call: TRBD1
j_call: TRBJ2-1
clone_size: few
cdr3_aa: CASSWGQGPYNEQFF
cdr3_nt: TGTGCCAGCAGCTGGGGACAGGGCCCCTACAATGAGCAGTTCTTC

v_call: TRBV27
d_call: TRBD1
j_call: TRBJ1-2
clone_size: -
cdr3_aa: CASSFSGGTPLYGYTF
cdr3_nt: TGTGCCAGCAGTTTCTCAGGGGGTACCCCCCTCTATGGCTACACCTTC

v_call: TRBV5-6
d_call: TRBD1
j_call: TRBJ2-4
clone_size: -
cdr3_aa: CASSLGGQGNIQYF
cdr3_nt: TGTGCCAGCAGCCTCGGGGGACAGGGAAACATTCAGTACTTC

v_call: TRBV19
d_call: TRBD1
j_call: TRBJ1-2
clone_size: -
cdr3_aa: CASSIGTGEGNGYTF
cdr3_nt: TGTGCCAGTAGTATTGGGACAGGTGAGGGGAATGGCTACACCTTC

v_call: TRBV7-9
d_call: TRBD2
j_call: TRBJ2-3
clone_size: -
cdr3_aa: CASSLRDYYNTQYF
cdr3_nt: TGTGCCAGCAGCCTCCGGGACTACTATAATACGCAGTATTTT

v_call: TRBV7-2
d_call: TRBD1
j_call: TRBJ2-4
clone_size: -
cdr3_aa: CASSRGQGNIQYF
cdr3_nt: TGTGCCAGCAGCAGGGGACAGGGAAACATTCAGTACTTC

v_call: TRBV20-1
d_call: TRBD2
j_call: TRBJ2-3
clone_size: -
cdr3_aa: CSARDLRLAGADTQYF
cdr3_nt: TGCAGTGCTAGAGATCTCCGGCTAGCGGGGGCGGATACGCAGTATTTT

v_call: TRBV4-1
d_call: TRBD2
j_call: TRBJ2-3
clone_size: -
cdr3_aa: CASSQGGGGPGTDTQYF
cdr3_nt: TGCGCCAGCAGCCAGGGCGGGGGGGGCCCCGGGACAGATACGCAGTATTTT

v_call: TRBV12-3/TRBV12-4
d_call: TRBD1
j_call: TRBJ2-1
clone_size: -
cdr3_aa: CASSLDREPNNEQFF
cdr3_nt: TGTGCCAGCAGTTTGGACAGGGAACCTAACAATGAGCAGTTCTTC

v_call: TRBV20-1
d_call: TRBD2
j_call: TRBJ2-1
clone_size: few
cdr3_aa: CSASPSGGLYNEQFF
cdr3_nt: TGCAGTGCTAGTCCCAGCGGGGGCCTCTACAATGAGCAGTTCTTC

v_call: TRBV29-1
d_call: -
j_call: TRBJ2-1
clone_size: large
cdr3_aa: CSVEDRVDEQFF
cdr3_nt: TGCAGCGTTGAGGACCGGGTCGATGAGCAGTTCTTC

v_call: TRBV7-9
d_call: -
j_call: TRBJ1-1
clone_size: few
cdr3_aa: CASSPDRRAFF
cdr3_nt: TGTGCCAGCAGCCCTGACAGGAGAGCTTTCTTT

v_call: TRBV6-6
d_call: -
j_call: TRBJ1-5
clone_size: -
cdr3_aa: CASSPSGGGRYSNQPQHF
cdr3_nt: TGTGCCAGCAGCCCCTCGGGGGGGGGCAGATATAGCAATCAGCCCCAGCATTTT

v_call: TRBV6-5
d_call: -
j_call: TRBJ1-4
clone_size: few
cdr3_aa: CASSFLSRQSRGEKLFF
cdr3_nt: TGTGCCAGCAGTTTCCTCTCTCGACAGAGCCGAGGTGAAAAACTGTTTTTT

v_call: TRBV7-9
d_call: TRBD1
j_call: TRBJ1-4
clone_size: once
cdr3_aa: CASSDTPGGSGKLFF
cdr3_nt: TGTGCCAGCAGCGACACCCCAGGGGGCTCGGGAAAACTGTTTTTT

v_call: TRBV12-3/TRBV12-4
d_call: -
j_call: TRBJ1-1
clone_size: few
cdr3_aa: CASRHNTEAFF
cdr3_nt: TGTGCCAGCAGACACAACACTGAAGCTTTCTTT

v_call: TRBV6-1
d_call: TRBD2
j_call: TRBJ2-3
clone_size: large
cdr3_aa: CASTQISGGADTQYF
cdr3_nt: TGTGCCAGCACTCAAATTAGCGGGGGGGCCGATACGCAGTATTTT

v_call: TRBV7-9
d_call: -
j_call: TRBJ1-1
clone_size: -
cdr3_aa: CASSPKGGGTEAFF
cdr3_nt: TGTGCCAGCAGCCCCAAGGGCGGGGGCACTGAAGCTTTCTTT

v_call: TRBV10-1
d_call: TRBD1
j_call: TRBJ2-1
clone_size: -
cdr3_aa: CASSKSWTGHEQFF
cdr3_nt: TGCGCCAGCAGTAAGTCGTGGACAGGGCATGAGCAGTTCTTC

v_call: TRBV29-1
d_call: -
j_call: TRBJ1-5
clone_size: -
cdr3_aa: CSVEDGVGQPQHF
cdr3_nt: TGCAGCGTTGAAGATGGGGTTGGACAGCCCCAGCATTTT

v_call: TRBV20-1
d_call: TRBD1
j_call: TRBJ2-3
clone_size: few
cdr3_aa: CSARTGGPTDTQYF
cdr3_nt: TGCAGTGCTAGGACAGGGGGCCCTACAGATACGCAGTATTTT

v_call: TRBV11-2
d_call: -
j_call: TRBJ1-1
clone_size: -
cdr3_aa: CASSLAGGAMNTEAFF
cdr3_nt: TGTGCCAGCAGCTTAGCCGGAGGAGCAATGAACACTGAAGCTTTCTTT

v_call: TRBV20-1
d_call: -
j_call: TRBJ1-5
clone_size: few
cdr3_aa: CSAGRDNRNQPQHF
cdr3_nt: TGCAGTGCTGGCCGGGACAACCGCAATCAGCCCCAGCATTTT

v_call: TRBV7-9
d_call: -
j_call: TRBJ2-1
clone_size: few
cdr3_aa: CASSLGGGNEQFF
cdr3_nt: TGTGCCAGCAGCTTAGGGGGTGGCAATGAGCAGTTCTTC

v_call: TRBV20-1
d_call: TRBD2
j_call: TRBJ2-3
clone_size: -
cdr3_aa: CSAGAGARGLGTQYF
cdr3_nt: TGCAGTGCTGGAGCGGGTGCGCGGGGGTTAGGTACGCAGTATTTT

v_call: TRBV19
d_call: -
j_call: TRBJ2-3
clone_size: -
cdr3_aa: CASSMFQVGSTDTQYF
cdr3_nt: TGTGCCAGTAGTATGTTCCAGGTGGGCAGCACAGATACGCAGTATTTT

v_call: TRBV5-5
d_call: -
j_call: TRBJ1-2
clone_size: -
cdr3_aa: CASSGGEKFYGYTF
cdr3_nt: TGCGCCAGCAGCGGGGGAGAGAAGTTCTATGGCTACACCTTC

v_call: TRBV29-1
d_call: -
j_call: TRBJ1-2
clone_size: large
cdr3_aa: CSTARGTEGYTF
cdr3_nt: TGCAGCACCGCAAGGGGGACGGAAGGCTACACCTTC

v_call: TRBV7-9
d_call: -
j_call: TRBJ1-5
clone_size: -
cdr3_aa: CASSPPSGSQPQHF
cdr3_nt: TGTGCCAGCAGCCCCCCGTCAGGGAGTCAGCCCCAGCATTTT

v_call: TRBV7-3
d_call: -
j_call: TRBJ2-3
clone_size: -
cdr3_aa: CASSGTRTDTQYF
cdr3_nt: TGTGCCAGCAGCGGGACGCGCACAGATACGCAGTATTTT

v_call: TRBV7-9
d_call: -
j_call: TRBJ2-2
clone_size: -
cdr3_aa: CASSLGLANTGELFF
cdr3_nt: TGTGCCAGCAGCTTAGGGCTGGCGAACACCGGGGAGCTGTTTTTT

v_call: TRBV9
d_call: TRBD2
j_call: TRBJ2-3
clone_size: -
cdr3_aa: CASSPRLAGGSTDTQYF
cdr3_nt: TGTGCCAGCAGCCCGCGACTAGCGGGGGGGAGCACAGATACGCAGTATTTT

v_call: TRBV5-1
d_call: TRBD1
j_call: TRBJ1-2
clone_size: -
cdr3_aa: CASSDGQVYGYTF
cdr3_nt: TGCGCCAGCAGCGATGGACAGGTATATGGCTACACCTTC

v_call: TRBV6-5
d_call: -
j_call: TRBJ2-2
clone_size: -
cdr3_aa: CASSLRQLRNTGELFF
cdr3_nt: TGTGCCAGCAGTTTACGGCAACTGAGAAACACCGGGGAGCTGTTTTTT

v_call: TRBV7-2
d_call: -
j_call: TRBJ1-6
clone_size: -
cdr3_aa: CASSVGQGDNSPLHF
cdr3_nt: TGTGCCAGCAGCGTCGGACAAGGGGATAATTCACCCCTCCACTTT

v_call: TRBV7-9
d_call: -
j_call: TRBJ2-7
clone_size: -
cdr3_aa: CASSSDRRKYF
cdr3_nt: TGTGCCAGCAGCTCAGACAGGCGAAAGTACTTC

v_call: TRBV10-3
d_call: TRBD1
j_call: TRBJ2-2
clone_size: -
cdr3_aa: CASRGTGGDTGELFF
cdr3_nt: TGCGCCAGCAGGGGGACAGGGGGCGACACCGGGGAGCTGTTTTTT

v_call: TRBV7-2
d_call: -
j_call: TRBJ1-4
clone_size: -
cdr3_aa: CASTGWEPNEKLFF
cdr3_nt: TGTGCCAGCACCGGTTGGGAACCGAATGAAAAACTGTTTTTT